The 18 T cell receptor beta chains below come from one sample, sequenced in a study of blood T cell repertoires in COVID-19. The assay was immunoSEQ multiplex PCR, and TCRdb's table has in-frame clones only and misses some. The data show roughly 76,000 clones, 75% seen once. The sample consisted of peripheral blood. The receptor set was obtained from a man between 65 and 85 years old with acute or convalescent COVID-19.

The chain joins TRBV4-1 to TRBJ1-2; TRBD1 aligns across 9 bases. Germline V gene sequence: CDR1 MGHRA, CDR2 YSYEKL. J was trimmed by 0 bases and V by 4 bases; bases with no gene match: 6. The CDR3 is 16 residues long. The CDR3 sequence is CASSREQGAANYGYTF. In DNA form, the CDR3 reads TGCGCCAGCAGCCGTGAACAGGGGGCGGCTAACTATGGCTACACCTTC.

The chain carries TRBV9 and TRBJ2-1; 7 bases match TRBD2. V was pared by 2 bases and J by 7 bases, with 15 bases of the junction left unmatched. CDR3 length equals 17 residues. Germline V gene data show CDR1 as SGDLS and CDR2 as YYNGEE. The CDR3 DNA is TGTGCCAGCAGCGTGGAGCGGGGCTTAGGCCTAGGGAATGAGCAGTTCTTC. Its protein product is CASSVERGLGLGNEQFF.

V usage is TRBV6-5 and J usage is TRBJ2-7; weak D call: TRBD1 (5 bases). CDR3 length: 13 residues. Trimming removed 11 bases from V and 6 bases from J, with 20 bases in between. The germline gives CDR1 MNHEY, CDR2 SVGAGI. The CDR3 spells CALGAYTFSEQYF. CDR3 DNA sequence: TGTGCCTTAGGGGCCTACACATTCTCCGAGCAGTACTTC.

This clone showed up just a few times. The V and J genes are TRBV28 and TRBJ2-2, with a possible D match to TRBD1 (5 bases). Trimming removed 4 bases from V and 6 bases from J, with 15 bases in between. The germline gives CDR1 MDHEN, CDR2 SYDVKM. This CDR3 contains 15 residues. The CDR3 DNA sequence: TGTGCCAGCAGTTCGACAGCTAGGAGTTCCGGGGAGCTGTTTTTT. It codes for CASSSTARSSGELFF.

This chain uses TRBV7-2 with TRBJ1-1; weak D call: TRBD1 (5 bases). The V end was cut by 5 bases, the J end by 5 bases, with 12 bases between. Germline V gene data show CDR1 as SGHTA and CDR2 as FQGNSA. The CDR3 is 13 residues long. The CDR3 here is CASSTYRGTEAFF. CDR3 nucleotide sequence: TGTGCCAGCAGCACTTACCGGGGGACTGAAGCTTTCTTT.

The chain couples TRBV16 to TRBJ1-1, with D perhaps matching TRBD1 (5 bases). The V gene's germline CDR1 is KGHSY and CDR2 FQNENV. V was trimmed by 6 bases and J by 3 bases, leaving 14 bases between them. CDR3 length equals 14 residues. CDR3 DNA: TGTGCCAGCAGTCCCATCGGGGGGTACACTGAAGCTTTCTTT. It is translated as CASSPIGGYTEAFF.

The rearrangement links TRBV28 to TRBJ2-7, with 7 bases aligning to TRBD2. After removal of 4 bases from V and 2 bases from J, the junction contained 11 bases not matched to a gene. This CDR3 contains 16 residues. Germline CDR1 and CDR2: MDHEN and SYDVKM. Here the CDR3 DNA reads TGTGCCAGCAGTTCCCGGGACTACCTGCTAACCTACGAGCAGTACTTC. Translated: CASSSRDYLLTYEQYF.

For the CDR3, the DNA is TGTGCCAGCAGCTGGCCCGGGCTAGCGGGAGTTGGAGATACGCAGTATTTT. This sequence encodes CASSWPGLAGVGDTQYF. This sequence joins TRBV7-9 and TRBJ2-3, with TRBD2 matching 10 bases. In germline, CDR1 is SEHNR, CDR2 FQNEAQ (reference sequence). J lost 5 bases, V lost 4 bases, and 12 bases had no gene match. This CDR3 spans 17 amino acids.

The count of this clone is one. The chain has TRBV9 and TRBJ1-5; weak D call: TRBD1 (6 bases). This CDR3 has 13 amino acids. V was pared by 3 bases and J by 3 bases, with 7 bases between. Germline assignment: CDR1 SGDLS and CDR2 YYNGEE. In nucleotides, the CDR3 is TGTGCCAGCAGCGGGGACAACAATCAGCCCCAGCATTTT. This encodes CASSGDNNQPQHF.

The chain joins TRBV18 to TRBJ2-7; TRBD1 aligns across 8 bases. The germline CDR1 and CDR2 sequences are KGHSH and LQKENI. This CDR3 is built from 17 residues. Trimming took 3 bases from V and 4 from J; bases not matched to a gene: 14. As DNA, the CDR3 is TGTGCCAGCTCACCCCCCCAATCCCGGACAGGGCTGTACGAGCAGTACTTC. This codes for CASSPPQSRTGLYEQYF.

The chain recombines TRBV7-9 with TRBJ1-5, with 8 bases that match TRBD1. The germline V gene has CDR1 SEHNR and CDR2 FQNEAQ (reference sequence). The CDR3 has 13 amino acids. J was trimmed by 6 bases and V by 5 bases; bases with no gene match: 3. In DNA form, the CDR3 reads TGTGCCAGCAGCCGAGGACAGGGTCAGCCCCAGCATTTT. Amino acid sequence: CASSRGQGQPQHF.

V and J are TRBV7-2 and TRBJ2-7; tentative D call: TRBD2 (5 bases). The CDR3 is 16 residues long. The germline CDR1 and CDR2 sequences are SGHTA and FQGNSA. Trimming left V 3 bases short and J 3 bases short, with 18 bases between. CDR3 sequence reads: CASSLDLGLASYEQYF. CDR3 DNA sequence: TGTGCCAGCAGCTTGGATTTAGGCCTAGCCAGCTACGAGCAGTACTTC.

The chain joins TRBV24-1 to TRBJ2-7; D unresolved. Germline-derived CDR1 and CDR2 are KGHDR and SFDVKD. V lost 5 bases to trimming and J lost 1 base, with 5 bases between them. This CDR3 contains 12 residues. The CDR3 region is CATSGDSYEQYF. CDR3 nucleotides: TGTGCCACCAGTGGCGATTCCTACGAGCAGTACTTC.

This chain joins TRBV19 and TRBJ2-7; 8 bases map to TRBD2. J lost 5 bases, V lost 5 bases, and 5 bases had no gene match. Germline lookup yields CDR1 LNHDA and CDR2 SQIVND (reference sequence). This CDR3 spans 13 amino acids. DNA for the CDR3: TGTGCCAGTAGTCCGGGACTAGACAACGAGCAGTACTTC. Translated: CASSPGLDNEQYF.

Only a few counts were recorded for this clone. The rearrangement uses TRBV6-6 and TRBJ1-1; 9 bases map to TRBD1. This CDR3 is built from 15 residues. V lost 5 bases to trimming and J lost 4 bases; unmatched junction nucleotides: 8. Germline loops: CDR1 MNHNY, CDR2 SVGAGI (reference sequence). CDR3 region: CASSQQGAPGTEAFF. The CDR3 bases are TGTGCCAGCAGTCAACAGGGGGCGCCCGGCACTGAAGCTTTCTTT.

The chain combines TRBV18 with TRBJ1-2; 11 bases agree with TRBD1. The junction had 1 base not matched to a gene; V was cut back by 3 bases and J by 4 bases. Germline assignment: CDR1 KGHSH and CDR2 LQKENI. The CDR3 loop spans 14 amino acids. The DNA for the CDR3 is TGTGCCAGCTCACCGGGACAGGGGGTCTATGGCTACACCTTC. Protein product: CASSPGQGVYGYTF.

This chain uses TRBV4-1 with TRBJ1-2, with D tentatively TRBD1 (5 bases). CDR3 length: 18 residues. Germline V CDR1 and CDR2: MGHRA, YSYEKL. The V end was cut by 4 bases, the J end by 7 bases, with 28 bases between. CDR3: CASSPESASSGGRFGYTF. CDR3 in DNA: TGCGCCAGCAGCCCTGAATCCGCCTCCTCCGGGGGACGTTTTGGCTACACCTTC.

On this clone: Other DNA sequences in this specimen translate into the identical CDR3. V gene TRBV5-1 combines with J gene TRBJ2-3; 8 nucleotides agree with TRBD1. The CDR3 runs 15 residues. The V segment lost 5 bases and the J segment 0 bases; nucleotides outside the gene matches: 5. CDR1 is SGHRS and CDR2 is YFSETQ in the germline V gene. The CDR3 DNA is TGCGCCAGCAGAACAGGGGGTGGAAGCACAGATACGCAGTATTTT. This encodes CASRTGGGSTDTQYF. The whole variable domain, filled in from reference TRBV5-1 and TRBJ2-3, reads KAGVTQTPRYLIKTRGQQVTLSCSPISGHRSVSWYQQTPGQGLQFLFEYFSETQRNKGNFPGRFSGRQFSNSRSEMNVSTLELGDSALYLCASRTGGGSTDTQYFGPGTRLTVL.